This T cell receptor (beta chain) was retrieved from a study of cytomegalovirus exposure and HLA in healthy donors. This clone has more than one count but fewer than ten. The CDR3 is 14 residues long. From germline, CDR1 is SEHNR and CDR2 FQNEAQ (reference sequence). V was clipped by 2 bases and J by 7 bases; unmatched bases: 3. PCR was performed using 60 Vbeta and 13 Jbeta primers. Produced via immunoSEQ multiplex PCR; TCRdb's table is partial and in-frame only. The data contain about 140,000 clones, 75% to 85% of them singletons. This receptor was obtained from a woman in her thirties or forties in good health and CMV-seropositive. Sequenced material: PBMCs. The chain recombines TRBV7-9 with TRBJ2-1; TRBD2 aligns across 9 bases. CDR3 bases: TGTGCCAGCAGCTTACGTACTAGCGGGAATGAGCAGTTCTTC. This codes for CASSLRTSGNEQFF. Combining the CDR3 with reference TRBV7-9 and TRBJ2-1 gives the whole variable domain DTGVSQNPRHKITKRGQNVTFRCDPISEHNRLYWYRQTLGQGPEFLTYFQNEAQLEKSRLLSDRFSAERPKGSFSTLEIQRTEQGDSAMYLCASSLRTSGNEQFFGPGTRLTVL.